This record looks at one T cell receptor beta chain sequence and its context. Assay used: immunoSEQ multiplex PCR; TCRdb lists only in-frame clones, some missing. In the table there are around 86,000 clones, 85% of which are singletons. This sample stems from a study of blood T cell repertoires in COVID-19. The overall study: T cells, B-cell-depleted T cells, or PBMCs provided the cDNA or gDNA that served as material.

This CDR3 comprises 14 residues. The V end was cut by 6 bases, the J end by 4 bases, with 16 bases between. Germline lookup yields CDR1 SGHKS and CDR2 YYEKEE (reference sequence). The clonotype comes from a man of 80 years or more with acute or convalescent COVID-19. Sequencing was carried out using peripheral blood. The chain links TRBV5-5 to TRBJ1-1; maybe TRBD1 (5 bases). The CDR3 region has the DNA TGTGCCAGCATCTACGGGGGTCCGCGCACTGAAGCTTTCTTT. It is translated as CASIYGGPRTEAFF.